This T cell receptor (beta chain) was recovered during a study of T cell clonality in common variable immunodeficiency. Blood samples were heparinized, roughly 4.5 to 8.5 ml per donor. The germline V gene encodes CDR1 SQVTM and CDR2 ANQGSEA. This CDR3 region has 17 residues. Unmatched junction bases numbered 10, after V lost 1 base and J lost 3 bases. Control and CVID samples contributed equal amounts of genomic DNA. TCRdb's copy holds only in-frame clones and misses some; the assay was immunoSEQ multiplex PCR. Listed here are around 47,000 clones without any singletons, the top ten holding approximately 0.68%. Many counts were recorded for this clone. Its specificity is not known. The sequenced fragment ends 3 residues before the CDR3 boundary, so the rest is inferred from the germline J gene. General study points: Shared TCRbeta clones were fewer between CVID subjects than controls. Fewer deletions and N-nucleotide insertions were reportedly seen in common variable immunodeficiency TCR beta sequences.

Source material: peripheral blood mononuclear cells. This chain links TRBV29-1 with TRBJ2-1; TRBD2 matches 9 bases. The receptor was isolated from a person aged 18 to 75 in good health. CDR3 bases read: TGCAGCGTTGAAGGACTAGAGACTAGCGGATTCTACAATGAG. Protein product: CSVEGLETSGFYNE. In full, the CDR3 reads CSVEGLETSGFYNEQFF.